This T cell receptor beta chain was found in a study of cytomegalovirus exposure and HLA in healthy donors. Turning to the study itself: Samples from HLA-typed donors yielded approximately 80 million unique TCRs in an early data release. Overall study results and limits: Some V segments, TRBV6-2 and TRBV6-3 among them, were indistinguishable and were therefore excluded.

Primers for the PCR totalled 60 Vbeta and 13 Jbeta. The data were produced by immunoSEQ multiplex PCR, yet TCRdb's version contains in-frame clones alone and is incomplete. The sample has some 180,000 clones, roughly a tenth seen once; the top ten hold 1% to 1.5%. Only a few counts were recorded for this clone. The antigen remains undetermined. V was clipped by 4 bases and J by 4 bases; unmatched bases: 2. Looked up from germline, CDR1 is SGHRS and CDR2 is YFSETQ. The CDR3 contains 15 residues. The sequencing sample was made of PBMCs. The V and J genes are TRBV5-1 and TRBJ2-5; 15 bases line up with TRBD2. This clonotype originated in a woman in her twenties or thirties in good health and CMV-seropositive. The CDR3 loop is CASSRTSGRGETQYF. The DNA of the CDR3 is TGCGCCAGCAGCAGGACTAGCGGGAGGGGAGAGACCCAGTACTTC.